This T cell receptor beta chain emerged from a study of PD-1 blockade in classical Hodgkin lymphoma. Findings of the study overall: Healthy donors were reported to have higher baseline TCR diversity than newly diagnosed patients. It was among complete responders that baseline diversity resembled that of newly diagnosed patients. At C4D1, TCR diversity had climbed significantly for CD4+ cells, though not for CD8+ cells. Patients excluded were those beginning nivolumab under 1 year after ASCT.

Regarding this clone: Its cognate antigen is unknown.

Produced via immunoSEQ multiplex PCR; TCRdb's table is partial and in-frame only. The sample includes about 19,000 clones, about 85% of them seen just once. Every patient experienced relapse after autologous stem cell transplantation, and brentuximab vedotin exposure varied. The V gene's germline CDR1 is SNHLY and CDR2 FYNNEI. CDR3 length: 14 amino acids. V lost 6 bases and J 0 bases, leaving 11 bases between the germline ends. V is TRBV2 and J is TRBJ2-5; TRBD2 might be the D (6 bases). The clonotype comes from a human donor with classical Hodgkin lymphoma. Specimen: peripheral blood mononuclear cells (PBMCs), collected before the second cycle of nivolumab. CDR3 in amino acids: CASRETRNQETQYF. DNA for the CDR3: TGTGCCAGCAGAGAGACTAGGAACCAAGAGACCCAGTACTTC. The entire variable domain, with the rest obtained from reference TRBV2 and TRBJ2-5, is as follows: EPEVTQTPSHQVTQMGQEVILRCVPISNHLYFYWYRQILGQKVEFLVSFYNNEISEKSEIFDDQFSVERPDGSNFTLKIRSTKLEDSAMYFCASRETRNQETQYFGPGTRLLVL.